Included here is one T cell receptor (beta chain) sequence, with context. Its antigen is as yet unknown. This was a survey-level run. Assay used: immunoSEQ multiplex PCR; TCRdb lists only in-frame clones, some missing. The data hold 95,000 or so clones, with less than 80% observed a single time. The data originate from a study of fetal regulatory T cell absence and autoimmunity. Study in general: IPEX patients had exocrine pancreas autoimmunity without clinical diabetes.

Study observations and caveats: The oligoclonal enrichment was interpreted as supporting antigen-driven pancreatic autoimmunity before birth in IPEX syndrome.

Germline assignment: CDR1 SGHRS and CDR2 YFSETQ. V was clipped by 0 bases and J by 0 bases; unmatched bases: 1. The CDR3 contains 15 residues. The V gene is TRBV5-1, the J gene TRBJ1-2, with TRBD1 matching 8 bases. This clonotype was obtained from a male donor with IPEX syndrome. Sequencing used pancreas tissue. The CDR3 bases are TGCGCCAGCAGCTTGGAGACAGGGGCTAACTATGGCTACACCTTC. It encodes CASSLETGANYGYTF.